This TCR beta chain is from a study of regulatory T cells in long-lasting Graves disease. The CDR3 extends over 15 amino acids. Germline values: CDR1 SNHLY, CDR2 FYNNEI. Trimming removed 7 bases from V and 6 bases from J; junction bases left unmatched: 15. As for time point: newly diagnosed GD, antithyroid drugs for less than 3 months. The TCR library was made from RNA extracted from PBMCs. Recruitment took place at an endocrinology department in Xi'an, China. Regarding the study as a whole: TRBV28 was favored in persistent disease, as were TRBJ1-2 and TRBJ2-5. New patients shared fewer than 1,000 public clonotypes, and persistent patients shared more, with about 2,500.

Arm-PCR of CDR3 regions with iRepertoire HTBI primers generated TCR beta libraries. Each CDR3 protein gets one entry after TCRdb re-called the multiplex PCR reads with MiXCR. The sample lists hundreds of thousands of distinct CDR3 sequences; roughly 17% were seen once. Many counts were recorded for this clonotype. Its antigen remains unknown. These data are also associated with another study on T cells in Graves' hyperthyroidism and ophthalmopathy. That study adds: Researchers report that a 13 V-J model separated ophthalmopathy from stable hyperthyroidism.

The genes are TRBV2 and TRBJ2-7, with 7 positions matching TRBD1. Sequencing was performed on peripheral blood mononuclear cells (PBMCs), taken at new diagnosis, from a patient treated with antithyroid drugs. This receptor was obtained from a man aged 35 to 55 with Graves disease. This chain's CDR3 is CASTRGRGLLGEQYF. CDR3 bases: TGTGCCAGCACCCGAGGTAGGGGGCTATTAGGCGAGCAGTACTTC.